One and the same sample provided the 24 T cell receptor beta chains below, sequenced in a study of early T cells in non-severe SARS-CoV-2 infection. Using its own MiXCR run on the 5' RACE reads, TCRdb lists one record per CDR3 protein. This table has about 30,000 distinct CDR3 sequences, around 4.2% appearing once. The sequenced sample consisted of whole blood. The receptors were gathered from an adult who was a healthcare worker with PCR-confirmed SARS-CoV-2 infection or an uninfected control (not recorded which).

This clonotype was observed at least ten times. The chain couples TRBV3-1 to TRBJ1-1; D is ambiguous. V dropped 5 bases and J dropped 5 bases, with 9 bases sitting between them. This CDR3 has 12 amino acids. Germline V gene sequence: CDR1 LGHDT, CDR2 YNNKEL (reference sequence). For the CDR3, the DNA is TGTGCCAGCAGCTTACATGGGACTGAAGCTTTCTTT. Its protein product is CASSLHGTEAFF.

This clonotype qualifies as medium-sized. The V call is TRBV18, the J call TRBJ1-2, with D maybe TRBD1 (5 bases). The CDR3 extends over 15 amino acids. V lost 3 bases and J 2 bases, leaving 13 bases between the germline ends. Germline loops: CDR1 KGHSH, CDR2 LQKENI. CDR3 sequence reads: CASSPLPGENYGYTF. For the CDR3, the DNA is TGTGCCAGCTCACCTCTCCCGGGGGAAAACTATGGCTACACCTTC.

The chain couples TRBV9 to TRBJ2-7; D may be TRBD1 or TRBD2 (6 bases each). Germline CDR1 SGDLS, CDR2 YYNGEE. The V end lost 4 bases, the J end lost 2 bases, and 25 bases lay between the germline ends. The CDR3 length is 18 residues. The CDR3 coding sequence is TGTGCCAGCAGCCCCCCCCCTAGCGCGGGACAATCCCCCTACGAGCAGTACTTC. It yields the protein CASSPPPSAGQSPYEQYF.

V usage is TRBV11-2 and J usage is TRBJ1-3, with D tentatively TRBD1 (5 bases). There are 15 residues in the CDR3. Trimming stripped 5 bases from V and 0 bases from J, with 11 bases between. CDR1 is SGHAT, CDR2 FQNNGV, per germline. DNA for the CDR3: TGTGCCAGCAGCCCCAGACAGAGCTCTGGAAACACCATATATTTT. It codes for CASSPRQSSGNTIYF.

This clonotype was observed many times. This chain joins TRBV6-2 or TRBV6-3 and TRBJ1-5; D is undetermined. This CDR3 is 16 amino acids long. Germline-derived CDR1 and CDR2 are MNHEY and SVGEGT. Deletions cut 3 bases from V and 3 bases from J, with 15 bases between. The DNA for the CDR3 is TGTGCCAGCAGTTATTCCGGACGGAGCATCAATCAGCCCCAGCATTTT. Translation gives CASSYSGRSINQPQHF.

This clonotype occurred many times. CDR3 protein: CASKGPPPGELFF. The CDR3 nucleotides are TGCGCCAGCAAGGGACCACCCCCCGGGGAGCTGTTTTTT. V usage is TRBV10-1 and J usage is TRBJ2-2; D possibly uses TRBD1 or TRBD2 (5 bases each). The CDR3 totals 13 residues. Germline CDR1 reads WNHNN; CDR2 reads SYGVQD (reference sequence). The V end lost 7 bases, the J end lost 6 bases, and 12 bases lay between the germline ends.

This clonotype has at least ten counts. This chain joins TRBV3-1 and TRBJ2-3; 7 positions match TRBD2. The germline gives CDR1 LGHDT, CDR2 YNNKEL (reference sequence). V was pared by 1 base and J by 6 bases, with 7 bases of the junction left unmatched. The CDR3 extends over 15 amino acids. This CDR3 reads CASSQVSLAADTQYF. CDR3 in DNA: TGTGCCAGCAGCCAAGTAAGTCTAGCGGCGGATACGCAGTATTTT.

CDR3 region: CASSSSRGRYEQYF. CDR3 nucleotides: TGTGCCAGCAGCTCCAGTCGGGGAAGATACGAGCAGTACTTC. The chain employs TRBV7-6 and TRBJ2-7; a possible D gene is TRBD2 (5 bases). Germline lookup yields CDR1 SGHVS and CDR2 FNYEAQ. The CDR3 covers 14 residues. The V gene lost 4 bases and the J gene lost 4 bases, with 14 bases spanning the gap.

This clonotype was detected ten times or more. The rearrangement links TRBV20-1 to TRBJ1-2, with a tentative D call TRBD1 (5 bases). Germline V gene lookup returns CDR1 DFQATT and CDR2 SNEGSKA (reference sequence). There are 12 residues in the CDR3. V was cut by 6 bases and J by 4 bases, with 12 bases left in between. CDR3 in DNA: TGCAGTGCGCAGGGTAGGGGCTATGGCTACACCTTC. This encodes CSAQGRGYGYTF.

This clonotype was recorded many times. The CDR3 reads CASSLGVEPYNEQFF. The CDR3 coding sequence is TGTGCCAGCAGCTTAGGTGTGGAACCCTACAATGAGCAGTTCTTC. This chain links TRBV11-2 with TRBJ2-1; D uncertain. Deletions cut 1 base from V and 2 bases from J, with 9 bases between. The CDR3 length is 15 residues. Germline CDR1 SGHAT, CDR2 FQNNGV. Together with reference TRBV11-2 and TRBJ2-1, the CDR3 gives the full variable domain: EAGVAQSPRYKIIEKRQSVAFWCNPISGHATLYWYQQILGQGPKLLIQFQNNGVVDDSQLPKDRFSAERLKGVDSTLKIQPAKLEDSAVYLCASSLGVEPYNEQFFGPGTRLTVL.

This clonotype came up many times. V gene TRBV5-1 combines with J gene TRBJ1-4, with 7 bases that match TRBD1. The V gene's germline CDR1 is SGHRS and CDR2 YFSETQ. The CDR3 runs 17 residues. The junction had 17 bases not matched to a gene; V was cut back by 4 bases and J by 8 bases. The CDR3 DNA sequence: TGCGCCAGCAGCAAGGACAGGTGGGAATCTCCACTGGAAAAACTGTTTTTT. This sequence encodes CASSKDRWESPLEKLFF.

The chain couples TRBV2 to TRBJ2-2; 9 bases agree with TRBD2. V was clipped by 7 bases and J by 0 bases; unmatched bases: 6. The germline CDR1 and CDR2 sequences are SNHLY and FYNNEI. CDR3 length equals 16 residues. The CDR3 DNA reads as TGTGCCAGCAACCCTAGCGGGAATGCGAACACCGGGGAGCTGTTTTTT. Protein sequence: CASNPSGNANTGELFF.

The sample holds a few counts of this clonotype. The V call is TRBV20-1, the J call TRBJ2-3, with D maybe TRBD1 (6 bases). The CDR3 runs to 15 residues. The germline V gene encodes CDR1 DFQATT and CDR2 SNEGSKA (reference sequence). V shed 3 bases and J shed 6 bases, with 19 bases lying between them. This chain's CDR3 is CSARPPGRDTDTQYF. The DNA for the CDR3 is TGCAGTGCTAGGCCCCCGGGACGGGACACGGATACGCAGTATTTT.

The table lists this clonotype with many counts. The chain is built from TRBV18 and TRBJ1-2; D uncertain. Germline values: CDR1 KGHSH, CDR2 LQKENI. The length of the CDR3 is 13 residues. Trimming removed 5 bases at V and 3 bases at J, with 10 bases between. As DNA, the CDR3 is TGTGCCAGCTCATCGGACCGAGACTATGGCTACACCTTC. Its protein product is CASSSDRDYGYTF.

This chain connects TRBV3-1 to TRBJ2-7; no reliable D call. Trimming stripped 1 base from V and 5 bases from J, with 12 bases between. The CDR3 is 14 amino acids. Germline loops: CDR1 LGHDT, CDR2 YNNKEL (reference sequence). In DNA, the CDR3 is TGTGCCAGCAGCCAAGTATACCCAGGTGACGAGCAGTACTTC. It encodes CASSQVYPGDEQYF.

This clonotype showed up many times. This chain uses TRBV14 with TRBJ2-5; D is ambiguous. This CDR3 contains 18 residues. V was cut by 1 base and J by 5 bases, with 23 bases left in between. The germline V gene encodes CDR1 SGHDN and CDR2 FVKESK. CDR3 nucleotides: TGTGCCAGCAGCCAAGCATCACGTAGTCTCTTATTCCGGGAGACCCAGTACTTC. Its translation: CASSQASRSLLFRETQYF.

This clonotype was counted many times. The chain has TRBV11-3 and TRBJ1-1; 7 bases agree with TRBD1. CDR1 and CDR2 (germline): SGHNT, YENEEA. The V gene end was trimmed by 1 base and the J gene end by 0 bases; junction bases not matched to a gene: 2. The CDR3 runs 15 residues. CDR3 in DNA: TGTGCCAGCAGCTTAGGGGGACAGCTGAACACTGAAGCTTTCTTT. As protein: CASSLGGQLNTEAFF.

This clonotype was picked up many times. J is TRBJ1-2 and V is TRBV27; the D gene is possibly TRBD1 (5 bases). Looked up from germline, CDR1 is MNHEY and CDR2 is SMNVEV (reference sequence). The CDR3 loop spans 15 amino acids. Trimming took off 5 bases at V and 8 bases at J, with 21 bases between the two ends. CDR3 region: CASSPTGTALSGYTF. The DNA for the CDR3 is TGTGCCAGCAGTCCCACGGGGACTGCCCTATCCGGCTACACCTTC.

This clonotype was observed many times. The chain is built from TRBV11-1 and TRBJ2-1; possibly TRBD2 for D (5 bases). Germline V gene sequence: CDR1 SGHAT, CDR2 FQDESV (reference sequence). The CDR3 consists of 12 residues. The V and J ends lost 2 bases and 8 bases respectively, with 7 bases between them. Here the CDR3 DNA reads TGTGCCAGCAGCTTATACGGGGATGAGCAGTTCTTC. It codes for CASSLYGDEQFF.

This clonotype qualifies as medium-sized. The CDR3, as DNA: TGTGCCAGCAGTGCCGAGGACAGAAATAGCAATCAGCCCCAGCATTTT. This sequence encodes CASSAEDRNSNQPQHF. The chain carries TRBV6-1 and TRBJ1-5, with D possibly matching TRBD1 (6 bases). Germline CDR1 is MNHNS and CDR2 is SASEGT. The CDR3 runs 16 residues. Trimming cost V 4 bases and J 0 bases, with 13 bases left between them.

This clonotype was counted at least ten times. The gene calls are TRBV3-1 and TRBJ1-1; TRBD1 aligns across 11 bases. Germline V lookup: CDR1 LGHDT, CDR2 YNNKEL (reference sequence). The CDR3 is 14 amino acids. Trimming took 8 bases from V and 4 from J; bases not matched to a gene: 6. The CDR3 spells CASRRGQGATEAFF. CDR3 nucleotide sequence: TGTGCCAGCCGCCGTGGACAGGGGGCCACTGAAGCTTTCTTT.

This clonotype was counted ten times or more. The V call is TRBV10-3, the J call TRBJ1-5, with D uncertain. Trimming pared 11 bases from V and 0 bases from J, leaving 8 bases between. The CDR3 is 12 amino acids. Germline values: CDR1 ENHRY, CDR2 SYGVKD. DNA for the CDR3: TGTGCCGCCGGCAATAGCAATCAGCCCCAGCATTTT. This encodes CAAGNSNQPQHF.

This clonotype was recorded many times. The genes are TRBV7-2 and TRBJ2-7; D not resolved. In germline, CDR1 is SGHTA, CDR2 FQGNSA. V was shortened by 3 bases and J by 1 base, with 7 bases between the two germline ends. The CDR3 covers 13 residues. The CDR3 region is CASSFRISYEQYF. CDR3 in DNA: TGTGCCAGCAGCTTTCGTATATCCTACGAGCAGTACTTC.

Ten or more counts support this clonotype. The chain carries TRBV20-1 and TRBJ2-1, with D unclear. Deletions cut 6 bases from V and 4 bases from J, with 10 bases between. The CDR3 runs to 12 residues. Per the germline V gene, CDR1 is DFQATT and CDR2 is SNEGSKA (reference sequence). The CDR3 nucleotides read TGCAGTGCCCCGGACCTTTACAATGAGCAGTTCTTC. This encodes CSAPDLYNEQFF.